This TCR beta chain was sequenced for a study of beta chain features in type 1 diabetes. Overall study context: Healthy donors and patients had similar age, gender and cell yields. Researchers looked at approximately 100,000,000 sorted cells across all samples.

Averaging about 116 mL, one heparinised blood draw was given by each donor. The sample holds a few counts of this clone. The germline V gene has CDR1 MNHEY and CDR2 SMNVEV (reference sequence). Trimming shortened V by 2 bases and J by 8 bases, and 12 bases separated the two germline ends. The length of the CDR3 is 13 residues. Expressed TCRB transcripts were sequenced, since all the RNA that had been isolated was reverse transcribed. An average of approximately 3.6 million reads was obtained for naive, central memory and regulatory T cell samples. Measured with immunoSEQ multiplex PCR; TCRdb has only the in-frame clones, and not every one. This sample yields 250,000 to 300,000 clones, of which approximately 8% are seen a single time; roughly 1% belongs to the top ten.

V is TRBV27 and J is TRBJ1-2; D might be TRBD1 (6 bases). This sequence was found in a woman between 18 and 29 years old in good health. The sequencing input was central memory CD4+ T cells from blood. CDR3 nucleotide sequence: TGTGCCAGCAGTTTAAACAGAGGGGGAGGCTACACCTTC. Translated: CASSLNRGGGYTF.